This T cell receptor (beta chain) derives from a study of T cells expressing NK-cell markers. UMI-tagged 5'RACE template switching yielded the TCR beta cDNA. Using the 5' RACE reads, TCRdb records one entry per CDR3 protein without DNA. Its table lists about 450,000 distinct CDR3 sequences. Source material: blood T cells: a sorted CD56 or NKG2C T cell subset, CD4+ or CD8+ T cells, or bulk PBMC T cells (not recorded which). The receptor was isolated from a woman aged 18 to 75 in good health.

CDR3 amino acids: CASSLLATVRNEQFF. This rearrangement joins TRBV12-3 or TRBV12-4 to TRBJ2-1. This CDR3 is 15 amino acids long.